A single sample is the source of the 27 T cell receptor beta chains below, sequenced in a study of neurological immune-mediated disorders. TCRdb redid the calling of the 5' RACE reads with MiXCR, one entry per CDR3 protein. The sample holds fewer than 85,000 distinct CDR3 sequences, about 15% seen once. Sequenced sample: PBMCs. The receptors here all came from a woman in her 40s in good health.

This clonotype was picked up many times. V is TRBV20-1 and J is TRBJ1-1; D may be TRBD1 (5 bases). Between the trimmed V and J ends, which lost 3 bases and 4 bases, there was a span of 9 bases. CDR3 length equals 12 residues. Looked up from germline, CDR1 is DFQATT and CDR2 is SNEGSKA (reference sequence). The CDR3 sequence is CSASARVTEAFF. The CDR3 DNA reads TGCAGTGCTAGTGCCAGGGTCACTGAAGCTTTCTTT.

J is TRBJ2-3 and V is TRBV29-1; the D gene is possibly TRBD2 (6 bases). In germline, CDR1 is SQVTM, CDR2 ANQGSEA. The V gene lost 3 bases and the J gene lost 3 bases, with 7 bases spanning the gap. This CDR3 is 12 amino acids long. The CDR3 DNA reads TGCAGCGTTGAGGAGGGGACAGATACGCAGTATTTT. This gives the protein CSVEEGTDTQYF.

Ten or more counts support this clonotype. The genes are TRBV12-3 or TRBV12-4 and TRBJ2-1, with 13 bases identical to TRBD2. Trimming at V came to 6 bases and at J to 8 bases, leaving 7 bases not matched to a gene. The CDR3 covers 15 residues. CDR3 nucleotides: TGTGCCAGCAGCCTACTAGCGGGGGGGATCGATGAGCAGTTCTTC. It translates to CASSLLAGGIDEQFF.

This clonotype was counted many times. This chain uses TRBV2 with TRBJ2-3; the D gene is possibly TRBD2 (6 bases). This CDR3 is built from 13 residues. The V gene's germline CDR1 is SNHLY and CDR2 FYNNEI. Trimming stripped 6 bases from V and 4 bases from J, with 11 bases between. CDR3: CASRGGDADTQYF. Here the CDR3 DNA reads TGTGCCAGCAGAGGCGGGGACGCAGATACGCAGTATTTT.

This clonotype was detected ten times or more. The V and J genes are TRBV20-1 and TRBJ2-2; TRBD2 agrees at 11 bases. Germline lookup yields CDR1 DFQATT and CDR2 SNEGSKA (reference sequence). J was trimmed by 0 bases and V by 5 bases; bases with no gene match: 8. The CDR3 spans 17 residues. The CDR3 DNA reads as TGCAGTGCTCGCTGGCTAGCGGGGGGCCCGAACACCGGGGAGCTGTTTTTT. It translates to CSARWLAGGPNTGELFF.

The table lists this clonotype with many counts. This rearrangement joins TRBV15 to TRBJ1-5, with D possibly TRBD1 on 5 matching bases. The length of the CDR3 is 15 residues. Looked up from germline, CDR1 is LNHNV and CDR2 is YYDKDF (reference sequence). Trimming took 5 bases from V and 0 from J, leaving 11 bases between them. CDR3 residues: CATSWGRNSNQPQHF. The CDR3 nucleotides are TGTGCCACCAGCTGGGGACGGAATAGCAATCAGCCCCAGCATTTT.

This clonotype was found many times. The V and J genes are TRBV6-6 and TRBJ2-5; D unresolved. Trimming took off 0 bases at V and 1 base at J, with 6 bases between the two ends. Per the germline V gene, CDR1 is MNHNY and CDR2 is SVGAGI (reference sequence). This CDR3 contains 14 residues. Here the CDR3 reads CASSYSKIQETQYF. CDR3 DNA: TGTGCCAGCAGTTACTCTAAGATCCAAGAGACCCAGTACTTC.

This clonotype has a count of ten or more. CDR3 sequence: CASSLAGTSGRDTDTQYF. The DNA for the CDR3 is TGTGCCAGCAGCCTCGCCGGGACTAGCGGCCGGGACACAGATACGCAGTATTTT. J is TRBJ2-3 and V is TRBV13; 11 bases align to TRBD2. CDR1 is PRHDT, CDR2 FYEKMQ, per germline (reference sequence). V was pared by 5 bases and J by 2 bases, with 12 bases of the junction left unmatched. The CDR3 has 18 residues.

This clonotype came up many times. V gene TRBV5-6 combines with J gene TRBJ1-2; D gene uncertain. Trimming cost V 0 bases and J 2 bases, with 5 bases left between them. This CDR3 region has 13 residues. Germline V gene data show CDR1 as SGHDT and CDR2 as YYEEEE. The CDR3 is CASSLEQNYGYTF. CDR3 nucleotides: TGTGCCAGCAGCTTGGAACAGAACTATGGCTACACCTTC.

This clonotype was recorded many times. The chain links TRBV4-1 to TRBJ2-1; D unclear. V lost 0 bases and J 6 bases, leaving 9 bases between the germline ends. This CDR3 comprises 14 residues. From germline, CDR1 is MGHRA and CDR2 YSYEKL. CDR3 sequence (DNA): TGCGCCAGCAGCCAAGACTCAGGAATCAATGAGCAGTTCTTC. Translating gives CASSQDSGINEQFF.

This clonotype was recorded many times. The chain employs TRBV5-1 and TRBJ2-1, with D possibly being TRBD1 (6 bases). This CDR3 comprises 12 residues. Per the germline V gene, CDR1 is SGHRS and CDR2 is YFSETQ. Trimming left V 7 bases short and J 6 bases short, with 11 bases between. The CDR3: CASGAGVNEQFF. Written as DNA, the CDR3 is TGCGCCAGCGGGGCAGGGGTCAATGAGCAGTTCTTC.

At least ten counts were recorded for this clonotype. The CDR3 DNA reads TGTGCCAGCAGTTACTCCGGGACTCTTCTTGAGCAGTACGTC. Translating it yields CASSYSGTLLEQYV. The V gene is TRBV6-2 or TRBV6-3, the J gene TRBJ2-7; tentatively, D is TRBD2 (6 bases). The V end was cut by 0 bases, the J end by 7 bases, with 13 bases between. There are 14 residues in the CDR3. The V gene's germline CDR1 is MNHEY and CDR2 SVGEGT.

This clonotype was observed many times. CDR3 sequence (DNA): TGTGCCAGCAGTGAACCAGGAGAAGAGACCCAGTACTTC. This sequence encodes CASSEPGEETQYF. This chain uses TRBV6-1 with TRBJ2-5; unclear D gene. The CDR3 contains 13 residues. V was clipped by 2 bases and J by 3 bases, with 7 bases between them. Germline assignment: CDR1 MNHNS and CDR2 SASEGT.

This clonotype was observed at least ten times. The chain couples TRBV6-2 or TRBV6-3 to TRBJ2-5; the D is unclear. V shed 2 bases and J shed 4 bases, with 11 bases lying between them. From germline, CDR1 is MNHEY and CDR2 SVGEGT. The CDR3 loop spans 14 amino acids. CDR3 sequence reads: CASSYGEGGETQYF. The DNA of the CDR3 is TGTGCCAGCAGTTACGGGGAAGGCGGAGAGACCCAGTACTTC.

J is TRBJ2-7 and V is TRBV20-1; TRBD2 matches at 11 bases. CDR1 is DFQATT and CDR2 is SNEGSKA in the germline V gene (reference sequence). With 3 bases clipped from V and 4 bases from J, the junction kept 11 bases outside the gene matches. The CDR3 consists of 16 residues. The CDR3: CSASGPSSGGIYEQYF. CDR3 in DNA: TGCAGTGCTAGTGGGCCCTCTAGCGGGGGGATTTACGAGCAGTACTTC.

The chain is built from TRBV6-2 or TRBV6-3 and TRBJ1-6; D gene unclear. V lost 6 bases and J 7 bases, leaving 10 bases between the germline ends. Germline V gene sequence: CDR1 MNHEY, CDR2 SVGEGT. The length of the CDR3 is 13 residues. CDR3 protein: CASSNFGNSPLHF. The CDR3 DNA sequence: TGTGCCAGCAGCAACTTTGGGAATTCACCCCTCCACTTT.

This clonotype has ten or more counts. The chain links TRBV5-1 to TRBJ2-3; no reliable D call. CDR3 length: 14 residues. Deletions cut 2 bases from V and 2 bases from J, with 9 bases between. The germline V gene encodes CDR1 SGHRS and CDR2 YFSETQ. Here the CDR3 reads CASSLNQATDTQYF. CDR3 bases: TGCGCCAGCAGCTTAAATCAGGCCACAGATACGCAGTATTTT.

There are many counts of this clonotype. This chain joins TRBV29-1 and TRBJ2-5; D is ambiguous. The germline V gene has CDR1 SQVTM and CDR2 ANQGSEA. V was shortened by 6 bases and J by 5 bases, with 13 bases between the two germline ends. This CDR3 has 12 residues. The CDR3 DNA follows: TGCAGCGTGAAAACCTTCCCCGAGACCCAGTACTTC. Protein: CSVKTFPETQYF.

The chain employs TRBV28 and TRBJ1-6; TRBD1 matches 10 bases. The V segment lost 4 bases and the J segment 4 bases; nucleotides outside the gene matches: 1. The CDR3 length is 15 residues. Germline lookup yields CDR1 MDHEN and CDR2 SYDVKM. The CDR3 sequence: CASSSGQGYNSPLHF. DNA for the CDR3: TGTGCCAGCAGTTCGGGACAGGGGTATAATTCACCCCTCCACTTT. The complete variable domain, with remaining parts taken from reference TRBV28 and TRBJ1-6, reads DVKVTQSSRYLVKRTGEKVFLECVQDMDHENMFWYRQDPGLGLRLIYFSYDVKMKEKGDIPEGYSVSREKKERFSLILESASTNQTSMYLCASSSGQGYNSPLHFGNGTRLTVT.

This clonotype appeared many times. The chain couples TRBV14 to TRBJ1-1; perhaps TRBD1 as D (6 bases). Trimming removed 4 bases from V and 2 bases from J, with 17 bases in between. The CDR3 sequence is 16 residues long. The germline V gene encodes CDR1 SGHDN and CDR2 FVKESK. The CDR3 region has the DNA TGTGCCAGCAGCCTCCTAGGGGGGCAGTTCAACACTGAAGCTTTCTTT. It yields the protein CASSLLGGQFNTEAFF. The variable domain in full, completed from reference TRBV14 and TRBJ1-1, reads EAGVTQFPSHSVIEKGQTVTLRCDPISGHDNLYWYRRVMGKEIKFLLHFVKESKQDESGMPNNRFLAERTGGTYSTLKVQPAELEDSGVYFCASSLLGGQFNTEAFFGQGTRLTVV.

This clonotype was recorded at least ten times. The chain is built from TRBV6-1 and TRBJ2-7; D is uncertain. Trimming cost V 2 bases and J 2 bases, with 4 bases left between them. Germline V CDR1 and CDR2: MNHNS, SASEGT. This CDR3 spans 12 amino acids. The CDR3 loop is CASSEQAYEQYF. The CDR3 DNA is TGTGCCAGCAGTGAACAGGCCTACGAGCAGTACTTC.

This clonotype was seen ten or more times. The chain uses TRBV13 and TRBJ2-1, with D perhaps matching TRBD1 or TRBD2 (5 bases each). Trimming removed 5 bases from V and 9 bases from J, with 23 bases in between. CDR1 is PRHDT, CDR2 FYEKMQ, per germline (reference sequence). This CDR3 comprises 16 residues. The CDR3 is CASSPEGNLGASEQFF. The CDR3 region has the DNA TGTGCCAGCAGCCCCGAGGGGAATCTAGGGGCGTCTGAGCAGTTCTTC.

This clonotype was observed many times. The chain carries TRBV30 and TRBJ1-1; D is uncertain. Trimming shortened V by 1 base and J by 6 bases, and 9 bases separated the two germline ends. The CDR3 spans 12 residues. Per germline, CDR1 GTSNPN and CDR2 SVGIG (reference sequence). CDR3 amino acids: CAWSGGIAEAFF. For the CDR3, the DNA is TGTGCCTGGAGTGGAGGAATCGCTGAAGCTTTCTTT.

J is TRBJ2-1 and V is TRBV3-1; D unresolved. Germline CDR1 LGHDT, CDR2 YNNKEL (reference sequence). The CDR3 covers 12 residues. The V end lost 3 bases, the J end lost 5 bases, and 5 bases lay between the germline ends. The CDR3 DNA sequence: TGTGCCAGCAGCCAGTGGGACAATGAGCAGTTCTTC. This encodes CASSQWDNEQFF.

At least ten counts were recorded for this clonotype. The chain couples TRBV27 to TRBJ1-2; TRBD1 aligns across 9 bases. The CDR3 runs 15 residues. Trimming removed 5 bases from V and 7 bases from J; junction bases left unmatched: 11. CDR1 MNHEY and CDR2 SMNVEV come from the germline V gene (reference sequence). CDR3 bases: TGTGCCAGCAGTATCGGGACAGGGAAGGAGAGTGGCTACACCTTC. Translated: CASSIGTGKESGYTF.

The rearrangement joins TRBV20-1 to TRBJ2-7; D not certain. This CDR3 region has 14 residues. Germline V gives CDR1 DFQATT, CDR2 SNEGSKA (reference sequence). Between the trimmed V and J ends, which lost 1 base and 0 bases, there was a span of 10 bases. The CDR3 nucleotides are TGCAGTGCTAGAGCCCTCACCTACTCCTACGAGCAGTACTTC. As protein: CSARALTYSYEQYF.

The J gene is TRBJ2-1, the V gene TRBV7-3; a weak D match, TRBD1 (6 bases). The CDR3 has 17 residues. V was shortened by 1 base and J by 5 bases, with 18 bases between the two germline ends. CDR1 SGHTA and CDR2 FQGTGA come from the germline V gene. The CDR3 DNA reads TGTGCCAGCAGCTTAAATAGGTGTGGGGGCCGTGACAATGAGCAGTTCTTC. Translated: CASSLNRCGGRDNEQFF.